This T cell receptor (beta chain) is from a study of shared clonotypes between healthy human individuals. In the naive CD8 group, cells lacked CD45RO and were positively selected for CCR7, so terminally differentiated effector memory CD45RA+ cells were left out. V lost 6 bases to trimming and J lost 7 bases; unmatched junction nucleotides: 7. The CDR3 spans 14 residues. In germline, CDR1 is MDHEN, CDR2 SYDVKM. Clones were read by immunoSEQ multiplex PCR, and TCRdb kept only the in-frame ones, dropping some. The sample has approximately 2,000,000 clones; 80% to 95% are singletons. The chain has TRBV28 and TRBJ2-7; 12 nucleotides line up with TRBD1. This TCR derives from a man aged 18 to 29 in good health. Some clones in this sample may be carry-over from other donors' samples. Sequencing input: naive CD8+ T cells from PBMCs. The CDR3 coding sequence is TGTGCCAGCAGGGGGGGACAGGGGGCGTGGGAGCAGTACTTC. Its protein product is CASRGGQGAWEQYF.